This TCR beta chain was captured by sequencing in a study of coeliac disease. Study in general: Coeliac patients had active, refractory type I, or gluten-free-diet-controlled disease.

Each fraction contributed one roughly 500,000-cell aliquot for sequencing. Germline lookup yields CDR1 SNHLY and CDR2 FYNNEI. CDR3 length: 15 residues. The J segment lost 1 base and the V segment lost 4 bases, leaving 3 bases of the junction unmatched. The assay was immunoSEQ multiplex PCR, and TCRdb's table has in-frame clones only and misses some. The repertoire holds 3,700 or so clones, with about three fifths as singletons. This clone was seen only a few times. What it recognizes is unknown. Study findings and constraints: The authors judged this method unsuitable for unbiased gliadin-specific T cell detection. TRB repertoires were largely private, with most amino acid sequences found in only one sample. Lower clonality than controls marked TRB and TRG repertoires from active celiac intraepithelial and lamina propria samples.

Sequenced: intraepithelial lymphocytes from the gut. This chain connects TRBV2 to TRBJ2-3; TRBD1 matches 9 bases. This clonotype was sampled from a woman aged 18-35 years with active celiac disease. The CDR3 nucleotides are TGTGCCAGCAGTGGACGGACAGGGGGCACAGATACGCAGTATTTT. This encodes CASSGRTGGTDTQYF. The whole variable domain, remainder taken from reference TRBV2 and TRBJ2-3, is EPEVTQTPSHQVTQMGQEVILRCVPISNHLYFYWYRQILGQKVEFLVSFYNNEISEKSEIFDDQFSVERPDGSNFTLKIRSTKLEDSAMYFCASSGRTGGTDTQYFGPGTRLTVL.